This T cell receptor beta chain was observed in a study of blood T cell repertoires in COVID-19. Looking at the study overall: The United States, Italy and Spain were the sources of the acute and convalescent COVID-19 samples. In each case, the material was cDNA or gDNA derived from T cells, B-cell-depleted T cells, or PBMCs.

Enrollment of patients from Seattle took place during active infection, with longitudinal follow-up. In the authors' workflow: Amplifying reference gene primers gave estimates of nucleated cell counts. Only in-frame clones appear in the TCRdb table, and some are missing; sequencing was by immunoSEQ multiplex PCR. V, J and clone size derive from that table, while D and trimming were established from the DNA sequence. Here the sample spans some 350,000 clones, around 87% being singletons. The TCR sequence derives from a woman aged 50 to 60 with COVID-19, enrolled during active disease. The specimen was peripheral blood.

For the CDR3, the DNA is TGTGCCAGCAGCCCCCGACGGACAGGGCGGGAAAAACTGTTTTTT. As protein: CASSPRRTGREKLFF. The chain employs TRBV11-3 and TRBJ1-4, with TRBD1 matching 8 bases. The CDR3 length is 15 residues. V trimming: 5 bases; J trimming: 8 bases; junction bases outside the gene matches: 10. Germline CDR1 reads SGHNT; CDR2 reads YENEEA.